What follows describes a single T cell receptor (beta chain). Its antigen remains unidentified. With 60 Vbeta and 13 Jbeta primers, the PCR was carried out. This table comes from immunoSEQ multiplex PCR, and its TCRdb copy is limited to in-frame clones, with some not included. The sample includes about 190,000 clones, roughly 80% of them seen just once. The data derive from a study of cytomegalovirus exposure and HLA in healthy donors. Overall study findings and caveats: Among the CMV-associated chains, three were confirmed in vitro as specific for CMV antigens. Association with HLA alleles at 0.05 false discovery rate was found for around 17,000 TCR beta sequences in a later analysis.

This CDR3 has 13 residues. Per germline, CDR1 SNHLY and CDR2 FYNNEI. V gave up 6 bases and J gave up 4 bases, with 9 bases separating them. This chain uses TRBV2 with TRBJ2-2, with D perhaps matching TRBD1 (5 bases). Sequenced: PBMCs. The clonotype comes from a woman between 45 and 65 years old in good health and CMV-seropositive. For the CDR3, the DNA is TGTGCCAGCAGGGGGCAGCCCACCGGGGAGCTGTTTTTT. Translating it yields CASRGQPTGELFF.